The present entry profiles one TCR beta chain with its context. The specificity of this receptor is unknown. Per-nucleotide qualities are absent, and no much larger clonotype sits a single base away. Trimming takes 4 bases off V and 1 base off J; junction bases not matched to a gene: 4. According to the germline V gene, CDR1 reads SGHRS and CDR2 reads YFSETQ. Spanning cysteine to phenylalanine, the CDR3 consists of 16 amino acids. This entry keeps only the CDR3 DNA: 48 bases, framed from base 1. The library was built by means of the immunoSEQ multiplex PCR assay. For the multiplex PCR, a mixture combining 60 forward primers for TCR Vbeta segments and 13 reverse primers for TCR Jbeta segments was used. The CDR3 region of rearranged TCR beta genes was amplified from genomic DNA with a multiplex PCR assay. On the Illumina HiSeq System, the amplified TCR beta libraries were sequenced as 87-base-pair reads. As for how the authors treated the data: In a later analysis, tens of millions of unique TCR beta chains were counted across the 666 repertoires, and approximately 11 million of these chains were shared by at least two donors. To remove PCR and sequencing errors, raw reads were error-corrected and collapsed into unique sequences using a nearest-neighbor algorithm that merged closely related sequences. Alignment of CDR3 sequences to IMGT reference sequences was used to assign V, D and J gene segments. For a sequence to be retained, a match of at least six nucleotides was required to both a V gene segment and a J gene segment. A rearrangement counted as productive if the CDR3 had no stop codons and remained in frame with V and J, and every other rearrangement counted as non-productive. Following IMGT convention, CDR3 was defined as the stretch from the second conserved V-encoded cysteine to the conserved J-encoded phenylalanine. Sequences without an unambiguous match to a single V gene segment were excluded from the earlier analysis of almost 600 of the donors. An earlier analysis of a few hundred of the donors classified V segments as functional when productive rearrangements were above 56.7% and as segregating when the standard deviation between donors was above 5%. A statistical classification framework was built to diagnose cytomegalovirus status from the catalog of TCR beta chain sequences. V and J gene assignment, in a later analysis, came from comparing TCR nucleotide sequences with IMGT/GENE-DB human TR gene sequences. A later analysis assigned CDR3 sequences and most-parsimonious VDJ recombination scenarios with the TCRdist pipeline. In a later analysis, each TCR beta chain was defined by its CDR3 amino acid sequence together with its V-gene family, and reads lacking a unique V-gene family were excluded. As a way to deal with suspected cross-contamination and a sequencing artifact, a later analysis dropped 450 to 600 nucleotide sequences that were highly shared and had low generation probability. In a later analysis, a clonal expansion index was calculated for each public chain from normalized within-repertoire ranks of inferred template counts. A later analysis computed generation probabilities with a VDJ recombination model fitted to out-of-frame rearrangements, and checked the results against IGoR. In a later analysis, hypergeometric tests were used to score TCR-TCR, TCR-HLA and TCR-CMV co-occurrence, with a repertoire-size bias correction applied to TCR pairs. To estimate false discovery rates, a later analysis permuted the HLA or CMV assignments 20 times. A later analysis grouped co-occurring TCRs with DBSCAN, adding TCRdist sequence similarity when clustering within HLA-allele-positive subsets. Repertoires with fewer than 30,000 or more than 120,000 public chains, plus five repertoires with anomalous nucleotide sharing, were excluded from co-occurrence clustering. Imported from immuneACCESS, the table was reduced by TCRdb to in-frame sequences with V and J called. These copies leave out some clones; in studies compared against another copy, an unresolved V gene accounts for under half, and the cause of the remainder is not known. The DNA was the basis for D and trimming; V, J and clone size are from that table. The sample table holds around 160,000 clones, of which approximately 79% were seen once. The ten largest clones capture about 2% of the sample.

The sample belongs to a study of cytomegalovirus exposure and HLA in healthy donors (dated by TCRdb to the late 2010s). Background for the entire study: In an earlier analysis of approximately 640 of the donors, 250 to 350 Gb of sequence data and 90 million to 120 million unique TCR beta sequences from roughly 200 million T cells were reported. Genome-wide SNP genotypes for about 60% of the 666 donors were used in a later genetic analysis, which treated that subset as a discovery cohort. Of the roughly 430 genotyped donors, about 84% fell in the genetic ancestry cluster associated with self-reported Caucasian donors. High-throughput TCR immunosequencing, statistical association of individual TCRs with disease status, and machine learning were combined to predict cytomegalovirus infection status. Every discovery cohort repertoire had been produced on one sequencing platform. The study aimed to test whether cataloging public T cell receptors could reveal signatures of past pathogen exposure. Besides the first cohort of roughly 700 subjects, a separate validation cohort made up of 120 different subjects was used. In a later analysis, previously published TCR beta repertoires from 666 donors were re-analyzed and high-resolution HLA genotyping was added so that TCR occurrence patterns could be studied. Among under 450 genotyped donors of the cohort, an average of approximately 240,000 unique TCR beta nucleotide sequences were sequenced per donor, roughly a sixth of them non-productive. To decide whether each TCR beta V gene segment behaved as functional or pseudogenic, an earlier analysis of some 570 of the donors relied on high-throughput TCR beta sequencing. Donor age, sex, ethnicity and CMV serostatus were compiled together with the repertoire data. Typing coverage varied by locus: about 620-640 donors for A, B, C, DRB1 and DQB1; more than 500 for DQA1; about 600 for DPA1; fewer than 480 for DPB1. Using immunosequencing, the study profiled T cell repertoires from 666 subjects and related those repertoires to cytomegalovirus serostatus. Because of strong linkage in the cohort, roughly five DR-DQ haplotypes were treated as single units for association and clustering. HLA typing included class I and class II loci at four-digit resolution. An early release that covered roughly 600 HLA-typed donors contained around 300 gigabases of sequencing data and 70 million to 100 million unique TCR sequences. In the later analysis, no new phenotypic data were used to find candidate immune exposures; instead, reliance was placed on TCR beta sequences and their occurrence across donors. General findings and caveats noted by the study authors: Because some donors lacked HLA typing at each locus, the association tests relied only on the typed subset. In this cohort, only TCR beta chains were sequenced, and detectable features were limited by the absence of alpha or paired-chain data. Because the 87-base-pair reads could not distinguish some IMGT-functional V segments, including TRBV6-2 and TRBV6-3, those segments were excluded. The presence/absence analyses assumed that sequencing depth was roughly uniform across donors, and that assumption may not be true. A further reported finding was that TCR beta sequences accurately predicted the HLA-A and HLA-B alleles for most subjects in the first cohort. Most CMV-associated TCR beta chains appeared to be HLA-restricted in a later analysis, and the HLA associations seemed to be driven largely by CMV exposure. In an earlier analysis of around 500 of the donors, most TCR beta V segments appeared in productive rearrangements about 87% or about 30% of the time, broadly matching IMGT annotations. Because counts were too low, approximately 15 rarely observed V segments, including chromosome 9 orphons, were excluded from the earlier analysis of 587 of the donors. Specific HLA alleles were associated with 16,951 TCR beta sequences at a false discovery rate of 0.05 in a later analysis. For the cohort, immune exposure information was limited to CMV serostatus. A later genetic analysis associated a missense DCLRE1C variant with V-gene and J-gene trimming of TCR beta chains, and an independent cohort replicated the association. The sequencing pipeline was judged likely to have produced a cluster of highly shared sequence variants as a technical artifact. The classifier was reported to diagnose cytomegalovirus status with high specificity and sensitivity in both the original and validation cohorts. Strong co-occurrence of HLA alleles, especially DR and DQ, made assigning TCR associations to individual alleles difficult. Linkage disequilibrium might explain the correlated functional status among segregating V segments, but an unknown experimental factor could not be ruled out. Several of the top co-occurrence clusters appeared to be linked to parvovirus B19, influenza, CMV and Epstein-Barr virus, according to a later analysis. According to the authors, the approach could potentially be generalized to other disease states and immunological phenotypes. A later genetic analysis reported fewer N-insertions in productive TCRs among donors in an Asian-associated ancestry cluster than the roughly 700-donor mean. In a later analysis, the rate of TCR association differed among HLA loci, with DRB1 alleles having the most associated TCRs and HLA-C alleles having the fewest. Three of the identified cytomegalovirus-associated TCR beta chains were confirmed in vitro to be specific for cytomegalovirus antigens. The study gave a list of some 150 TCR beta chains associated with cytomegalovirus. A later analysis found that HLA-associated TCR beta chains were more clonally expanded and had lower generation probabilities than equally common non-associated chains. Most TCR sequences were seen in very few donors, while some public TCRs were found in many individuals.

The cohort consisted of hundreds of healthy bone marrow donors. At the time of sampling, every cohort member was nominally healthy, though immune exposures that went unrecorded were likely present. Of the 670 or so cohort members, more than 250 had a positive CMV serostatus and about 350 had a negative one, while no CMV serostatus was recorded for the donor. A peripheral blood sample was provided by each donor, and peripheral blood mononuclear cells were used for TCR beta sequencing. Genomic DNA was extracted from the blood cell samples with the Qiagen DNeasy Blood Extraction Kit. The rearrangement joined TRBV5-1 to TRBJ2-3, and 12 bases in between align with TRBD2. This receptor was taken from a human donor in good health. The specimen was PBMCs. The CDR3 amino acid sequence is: CASSRLAGAGTDTQYF. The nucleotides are TGCGCCAGCAGCCGACTAGCGGGGGCCGGCACAGATACGCAGTATTTT.